This T cell receptor beta chain was recovered during a study of blood T cell repertoires in COVID-19. The wider study: COVID-19 samples from acute and convalescent phases originated in the United States, Italy and Spain.

The method was immunoSEQ multiplex PCR; TCRdb's version includes in-frame clones alone and lacks a portion of them. Here the sample spans roughly 230,000 clones, roughly 91% being singletons. The CDR3 has 14 residues. From germline, CDR1 is LNHDA and CDR2 SQIVND (reference sequence). After removal of 3 bases from V and 3 bases from J, the junction contained 0 bases not matched to a gene. The receptor's source is a woman younger than 45 with acute COVID-19. Source material: PBMCs or T cells enriched from blood (not recorded which). This chain links TRBV19 with TRBJ1-2, with 11 bases matching TRBD1. The DNA for the CDR3 is TGTGCCAGTAGTATGGGACAGGGGGACTATGGCTACACCTTC. It codes for CASSMGQGDYGYTF.